Here is one TCR beta chain with its context. A read error is possible here, since a much larger clone lies one base away. At the DNA level, this CDR3 is encoded by other sequences in the same sample as well. This sample is part of a study of blood T cell repertoires in COVID-19. Study-wide context: The study drew acute and convalescent COVID-19 samples from the United States, Italy and Spain.

Clones were read by immunoSEQ multiplex PCR, and TCRdb kept only the in-frame ones, dropping some. The data show about 220,000 clones, with approximately 80% seen just once and 3% to 4% held by the top ten. Everyone who took part was roughly 18 to 89 years old, and they came from about 25 US areas. For recovered donors of Cohort 3, there were two negative PCRs, clearance, or symptom resolution. Sequenced sample: PBMCs or T cells enriched from blood (not recorded which). This receptor was obtained from a woman in her sixties or seventies who had recovered from COVID-19.

The CDR3 DNA sequence: TGTGCCAGCAGCCAGCAGGGAGGGGGCCAAGAGACCCAGTACTTC. Its protein product is CASSQQGGGQETQYF. The rearrangement joins TRBV7-3 to TRBJ2-5, with D possibly TRBD2 on 7 matching bases. The CDR3 contains 15 residues. With 5 bases removed from V and 1 base from J, the gap between germline ends came to 14 bases. Germline CDR1 and CDR2: SGHTA and FQGTGA.